In this sample, the clone carrying this T cell receptor (beta chain) turned up a few times. Its antigen is currently unknown. The length of the CDR3 is 14 residues. Trimming removed 5 bases at V and 6 bases at J, with 17 bases between. Per germline, CDR1 DFQATT and CDR2 SNEGSKA (reference sequence). The assay that was used to sequence DNA from cultured CD4+ T cells was the Oncomine TCR Beta short-read assay. TCRdb re-called the PCR reads through MiXCR, storing one row per CDR3 protein. The sample has 4,000 to 4,500 distinct CDR3 sequences; approximately 20% are singletons. Treatment of the sample: roughly 11-day PBMC culture with coronavirus spike peptide pools or control peptides (ViraFEST assay). This entry comes from a study of vaccination and CD4 T cells after COVID-19. The wider study: Controls used CEFX viral epitopes (positive), HIV-1 Nef peptides (negative), or no peptide. Regarding the study as a whole: Relatively few convalescent patients were studied, without early post-infection timepoints.

The sample taken for sequencing was CD4+ T cells from blood, cultured in vitro. V gene TRBV20-1 combines with J gene TRBJ2-4; weak D call: TRBD1 (7 bases). The TCR originated in a human donor who had recovered from COVID-19. The CDR3 loop is CSASTEGAGNIQYF. The CDR3 DNA sequence: TGCAGTGCTTCAACGGAGGGGGCGGGAAACATTCAGTACTTC.